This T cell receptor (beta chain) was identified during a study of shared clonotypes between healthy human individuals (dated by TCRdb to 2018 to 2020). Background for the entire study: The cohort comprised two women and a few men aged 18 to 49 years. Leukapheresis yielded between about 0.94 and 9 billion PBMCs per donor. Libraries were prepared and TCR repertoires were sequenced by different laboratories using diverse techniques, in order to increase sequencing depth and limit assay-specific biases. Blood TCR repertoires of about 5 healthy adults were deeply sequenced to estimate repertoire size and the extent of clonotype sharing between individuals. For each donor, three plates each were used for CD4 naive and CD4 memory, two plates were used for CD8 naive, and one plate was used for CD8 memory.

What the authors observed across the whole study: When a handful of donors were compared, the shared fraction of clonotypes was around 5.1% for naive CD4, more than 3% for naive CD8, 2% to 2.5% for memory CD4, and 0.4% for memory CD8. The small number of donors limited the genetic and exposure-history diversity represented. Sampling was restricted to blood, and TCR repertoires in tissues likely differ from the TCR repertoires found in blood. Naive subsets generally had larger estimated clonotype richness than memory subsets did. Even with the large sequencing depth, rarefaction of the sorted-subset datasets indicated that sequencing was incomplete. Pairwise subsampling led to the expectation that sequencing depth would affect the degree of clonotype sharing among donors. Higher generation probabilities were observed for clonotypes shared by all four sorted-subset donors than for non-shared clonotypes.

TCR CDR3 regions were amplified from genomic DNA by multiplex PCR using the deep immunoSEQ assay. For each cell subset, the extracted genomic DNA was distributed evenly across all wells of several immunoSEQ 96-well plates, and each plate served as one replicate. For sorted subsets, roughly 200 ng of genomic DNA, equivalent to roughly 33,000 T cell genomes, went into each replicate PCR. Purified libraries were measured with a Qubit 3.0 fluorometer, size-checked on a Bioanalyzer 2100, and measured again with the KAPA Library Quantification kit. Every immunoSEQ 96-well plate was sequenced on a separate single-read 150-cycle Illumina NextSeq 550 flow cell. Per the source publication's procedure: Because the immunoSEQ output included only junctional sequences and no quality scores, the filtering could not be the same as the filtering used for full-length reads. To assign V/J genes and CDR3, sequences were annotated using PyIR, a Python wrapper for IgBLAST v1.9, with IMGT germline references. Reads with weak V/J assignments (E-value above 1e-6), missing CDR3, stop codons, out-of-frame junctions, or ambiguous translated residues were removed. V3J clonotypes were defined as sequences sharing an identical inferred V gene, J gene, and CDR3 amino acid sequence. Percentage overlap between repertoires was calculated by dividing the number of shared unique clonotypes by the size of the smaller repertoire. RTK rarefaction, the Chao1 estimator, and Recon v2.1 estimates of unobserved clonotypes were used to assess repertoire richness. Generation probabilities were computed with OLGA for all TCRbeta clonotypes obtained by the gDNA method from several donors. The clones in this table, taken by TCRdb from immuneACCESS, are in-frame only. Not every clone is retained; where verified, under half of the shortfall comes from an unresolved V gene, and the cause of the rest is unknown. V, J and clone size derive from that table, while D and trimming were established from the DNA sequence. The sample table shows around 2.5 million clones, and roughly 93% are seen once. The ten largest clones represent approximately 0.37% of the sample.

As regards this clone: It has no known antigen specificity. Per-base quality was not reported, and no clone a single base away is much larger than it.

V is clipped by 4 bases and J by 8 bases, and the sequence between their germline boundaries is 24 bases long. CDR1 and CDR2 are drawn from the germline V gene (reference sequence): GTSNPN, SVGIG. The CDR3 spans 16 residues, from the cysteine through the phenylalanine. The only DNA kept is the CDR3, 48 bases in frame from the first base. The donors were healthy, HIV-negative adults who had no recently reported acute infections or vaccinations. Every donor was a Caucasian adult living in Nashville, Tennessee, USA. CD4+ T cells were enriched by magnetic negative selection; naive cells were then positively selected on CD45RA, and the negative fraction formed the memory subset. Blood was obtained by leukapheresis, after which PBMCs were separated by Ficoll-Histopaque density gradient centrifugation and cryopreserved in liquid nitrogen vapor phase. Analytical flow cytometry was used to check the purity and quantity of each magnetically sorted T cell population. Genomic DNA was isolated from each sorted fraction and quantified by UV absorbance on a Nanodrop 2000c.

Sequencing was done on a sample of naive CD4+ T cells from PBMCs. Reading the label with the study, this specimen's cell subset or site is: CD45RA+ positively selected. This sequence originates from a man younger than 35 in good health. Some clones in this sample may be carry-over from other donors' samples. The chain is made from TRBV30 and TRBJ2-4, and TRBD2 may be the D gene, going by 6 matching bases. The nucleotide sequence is TGTGCCTGGAAGGGTAGGTTGGCTAGCGTCCAGGACATTCAGTACTTC. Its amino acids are CAWKGRLASVQDIQYF.